The sequence of this TCR beta chain was determined in a study of tumor-infiltrating lymphocytes in localized non-small cell lung cancer. The wider study: The cohort mixed smokers and never-smokers, several histologies, and some post-neoadjuvant-chemotherapy samples. Tumor tissue and non-adjacent uninvolved lung came from each patient. General study findings and limits: Compared with uninvolved lung, tumors showed higher T cell infiltration by TCRbeta sequencing. Each assay used a separate piece of the same tissue.

In regard to this clone: As yet, its antigen is unknown. The junction and the germline gene differ at one end; a read error may be behind it.

The protocol was immunoSEQ multiplex PCR, while the TCRdb copy is restricted to in-frame clones and leaves out a portion. Of about 10,000 clones listed, around 86% were seen once; the top ten hold roughly 8%. The germline V gene encodes CDR1 SEHNR and CDR2 FQNEAQ (reference sequence). The length of the CDR3 is 13 residues. The sample consisted of uninvolved lung tissue not adjacent to the tumor. The J gene is TRBJ1-2, the V gene TRBV7-9; D call uncertain. The TCR sequence derives from a human donor with non-small cell lung cancer. This chain's CDR3 is CASSPRHRPDQHF. The CDR3 DNA follows: TGTGCCAGCAGCCCGAGGCACAGACCTGACCAACACTTC. The variable domain in full, with the rest retrieved from reference TRBV7-9 and TRBJ1-2, is DTGVSQNPRHKITKRGQNVTFRCDPISEHNRLYWYRQTLGQGPEFLTYFQNEAQLEKSRLLSDRFSAERPKGSFSTLEIQRTEQGDSAMYLCASSPRHRPDQHFGSGTRLTVV.